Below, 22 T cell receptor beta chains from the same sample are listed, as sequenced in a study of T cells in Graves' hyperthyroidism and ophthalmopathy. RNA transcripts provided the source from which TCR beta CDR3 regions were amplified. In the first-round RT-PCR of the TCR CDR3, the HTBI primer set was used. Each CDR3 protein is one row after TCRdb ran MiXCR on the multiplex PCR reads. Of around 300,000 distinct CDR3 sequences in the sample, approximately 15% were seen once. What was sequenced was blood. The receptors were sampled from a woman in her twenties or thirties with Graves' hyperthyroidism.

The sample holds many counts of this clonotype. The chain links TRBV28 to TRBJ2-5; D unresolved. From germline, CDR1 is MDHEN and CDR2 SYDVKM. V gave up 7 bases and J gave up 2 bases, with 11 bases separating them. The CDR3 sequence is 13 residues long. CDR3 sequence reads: CASNGLVQETQYF. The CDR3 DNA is TGTGCCAGCAACGGTCTGGTACAAGAGACCCAGTACTTC.

CDR3 sequence (DNA): TGCAGTGCACTCCGCTCAGGGGGGACCGGAAACACCATATATTTT. It encodes CSALRSGGTGNTIYF. J is TRBJ1-3 and V is TRBV20-1; TRBD1 aligns across 7 bases. The CDR3 covers 15 residues. Unmatched junction bases numbered 12, after V lost 6 bases and J lost 4 bases. Germline CDR1 and CDR2: DFQATT and SNEGSKA (reference sequence).

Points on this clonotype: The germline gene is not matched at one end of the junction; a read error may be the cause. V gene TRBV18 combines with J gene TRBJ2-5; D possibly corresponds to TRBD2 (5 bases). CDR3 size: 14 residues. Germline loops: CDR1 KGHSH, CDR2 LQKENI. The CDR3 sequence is CASSPGSPREAQYF. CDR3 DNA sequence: TGTGCCAGCTCACCGGGGAGCCCAAGAGAGGCCCAGTACTTC.

The chain's CDR3 is CASSPGFAEKLFF. DNA of the CDR3: TGTGCCAGTAGTCCCGGATTCGCAGAAAAACTGTTTTTT. The V gene is TRBV19, the J gene TRBJ1-4, with D unclear. The CDR3 covers 13 residues. V lost 5 bases and J 8 bases, leaving 12 bases between the germline ends. Germline lookup yields CDR1 LNHDA and CDR2 SQIVND (reference sequence).

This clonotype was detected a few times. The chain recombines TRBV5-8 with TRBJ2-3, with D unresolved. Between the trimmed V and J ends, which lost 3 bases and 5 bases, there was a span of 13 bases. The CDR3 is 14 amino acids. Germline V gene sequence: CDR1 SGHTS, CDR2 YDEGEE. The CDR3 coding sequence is TGTGCCAGCAGCTCCGATTCGTGGGGAGATACGCAGTATTTT. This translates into CASSSDSWGDTQYF.

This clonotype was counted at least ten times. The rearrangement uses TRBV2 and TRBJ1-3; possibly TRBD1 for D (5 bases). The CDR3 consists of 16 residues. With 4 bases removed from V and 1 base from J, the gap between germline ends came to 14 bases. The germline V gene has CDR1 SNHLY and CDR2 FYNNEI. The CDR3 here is CASSGEGAWSGNTIYF. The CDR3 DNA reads TGTGCCAGCAGTGGCGAAGGGGCTTGGTCTGGAAACACCATATATTTT.

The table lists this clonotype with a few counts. CDR3 coding DNA: TGTGCCAGCAGCCAAGATCTTTCAGGACCTTCAGATACGCAGTATTTT. Its protein is CASSQDLSGPSDTQYF. This sequence joins TRBV3-1 and TRBJ2-3; D is unclear. The germline V gene has CDR1 LGHDT and CDR2 YNNKEL (reference sequence). The V end was cut by 0 bases, the J end by 4 bases, with 14 bases between. This CDR3 spans 16 amino acids.

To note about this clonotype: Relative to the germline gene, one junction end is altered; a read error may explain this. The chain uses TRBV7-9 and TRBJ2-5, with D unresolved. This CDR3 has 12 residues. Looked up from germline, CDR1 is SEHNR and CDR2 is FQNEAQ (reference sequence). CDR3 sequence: CASSALQETQHF. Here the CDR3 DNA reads TGTGCCAGCAGCGCCCTCCAAGAGACCCAGCACTTC.

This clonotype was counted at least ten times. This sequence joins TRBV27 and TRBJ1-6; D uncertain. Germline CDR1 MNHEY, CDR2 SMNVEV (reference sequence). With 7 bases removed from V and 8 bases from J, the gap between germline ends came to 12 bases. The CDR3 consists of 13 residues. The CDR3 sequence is CASKVRTDSPLHF. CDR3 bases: TGTGCCAGCAAGGTCAGGACCGATTCACCCCTCCACTTT.

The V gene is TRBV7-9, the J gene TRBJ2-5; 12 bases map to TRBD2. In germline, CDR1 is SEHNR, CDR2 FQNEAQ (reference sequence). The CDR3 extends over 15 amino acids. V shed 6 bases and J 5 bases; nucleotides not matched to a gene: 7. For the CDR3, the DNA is TGTGCCAGCAGTTTTGGACTAGCGGGATATGAGACCCAGTACTTC. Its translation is CASSFGLAGYETQYF. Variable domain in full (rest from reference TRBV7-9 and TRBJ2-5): DTGVSQNPRHKITKRGQNVTFRCDPISEHNRLYWYRQTLGQGPEFLTYFQNEAQLEKSRLLSDRFSAERPKGSFSTLEIQRTEQGDSAMYLCASSFGLAGYETQYFGPGTRLLVL.

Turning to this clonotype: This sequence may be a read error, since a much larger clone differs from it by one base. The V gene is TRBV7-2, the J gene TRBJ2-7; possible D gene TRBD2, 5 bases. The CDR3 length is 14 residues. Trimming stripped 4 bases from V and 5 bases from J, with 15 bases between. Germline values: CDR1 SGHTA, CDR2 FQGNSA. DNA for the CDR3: TGTACCAGCAGCTCACCTCGGATCGGGGACGAGCAGTACTTC. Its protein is CTSSSPRIGDEQYF.

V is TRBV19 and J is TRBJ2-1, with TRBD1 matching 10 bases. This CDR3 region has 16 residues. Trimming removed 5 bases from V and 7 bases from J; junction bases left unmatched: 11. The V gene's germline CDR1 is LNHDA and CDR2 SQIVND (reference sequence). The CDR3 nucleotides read TGTGCCAGTAGTGCCGGACAGGGGGTAGGTTTGAATGAGCAGTTCTTC. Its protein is CASSAGQGVGLNEQFF.

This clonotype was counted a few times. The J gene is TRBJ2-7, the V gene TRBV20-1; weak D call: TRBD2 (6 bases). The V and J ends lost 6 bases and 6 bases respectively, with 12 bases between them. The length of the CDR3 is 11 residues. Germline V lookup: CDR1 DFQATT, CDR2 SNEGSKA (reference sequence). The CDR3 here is CSAQWGGEQYF. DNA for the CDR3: TGCAGTGCCCAGTGGGGAGGCGAGCAGTACTTC.

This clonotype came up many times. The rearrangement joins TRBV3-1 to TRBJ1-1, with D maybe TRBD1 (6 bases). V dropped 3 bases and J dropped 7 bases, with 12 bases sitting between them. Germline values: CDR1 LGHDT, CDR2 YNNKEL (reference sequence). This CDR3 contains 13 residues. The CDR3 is CASSQGTLREAFF. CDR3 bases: TGTGCCAGCAGCCAGGGGACACTACGTGAAGCTTTCTTT.

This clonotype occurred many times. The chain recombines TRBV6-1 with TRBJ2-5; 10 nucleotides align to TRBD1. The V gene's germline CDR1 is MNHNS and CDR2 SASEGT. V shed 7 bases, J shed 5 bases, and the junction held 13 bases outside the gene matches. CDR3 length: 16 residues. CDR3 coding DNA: TGTGCCAGCATCTCCGGGACAGGGGAAATTGGGGAGACCCAGTACTTC. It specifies CASISGTGEIGETQYF.

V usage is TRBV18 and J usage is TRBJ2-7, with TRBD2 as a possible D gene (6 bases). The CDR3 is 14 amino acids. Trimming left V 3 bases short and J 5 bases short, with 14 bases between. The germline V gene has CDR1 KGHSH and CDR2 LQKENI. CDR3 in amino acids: CASSPVGGVDEQYF. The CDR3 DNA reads TGTGCCAGCTCACCGGTGGGGGGAGTCGACGAGCAGTACTTC.

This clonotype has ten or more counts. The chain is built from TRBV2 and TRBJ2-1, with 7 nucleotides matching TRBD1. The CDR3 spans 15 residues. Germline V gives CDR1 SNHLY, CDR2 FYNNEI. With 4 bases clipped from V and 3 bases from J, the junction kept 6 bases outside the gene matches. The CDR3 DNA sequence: TGTGCCAGCAGTGGTGGGGCAGGGGGCTACAATGAGCAGTTCTTC. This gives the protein CASSGGAGGYNEQFF.

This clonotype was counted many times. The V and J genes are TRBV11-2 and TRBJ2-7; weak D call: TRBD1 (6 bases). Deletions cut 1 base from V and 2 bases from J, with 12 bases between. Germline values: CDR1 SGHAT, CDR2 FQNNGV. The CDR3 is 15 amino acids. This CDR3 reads CASSLVGTLTYEQYF. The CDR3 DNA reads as TGTGCCAGCAGCTTAGTAGGGACATTAACCTACGAGCAGTACTTC.

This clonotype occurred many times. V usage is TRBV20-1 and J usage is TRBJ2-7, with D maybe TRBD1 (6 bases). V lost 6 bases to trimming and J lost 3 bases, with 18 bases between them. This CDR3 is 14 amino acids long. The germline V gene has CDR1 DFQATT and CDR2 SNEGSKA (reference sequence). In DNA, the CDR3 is TGCAGTGCCCAAGAACAGGGTACTGTCTACGAGCAGTACTTC. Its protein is CSAQEQGTVYEQYF.

The CDR3 sequence is CSAATADRGQYEQYF. The CDR3 bases are TGCAGTGCCGCAACCGCGGACAGGGGGCAATACGAGCAGTACTTC. This chain uses TRBV20-1 with TRBJ2-7; 11 bases align to TRBD1. There are 15 residues in the CDR3. With 6 bases clipped from V and 4 bases from J, the junction kept 11 bases outside the gene matches. CDR1 DFQATT and CDR2 SNEGSKA come from the germline V gene (reference sequence).

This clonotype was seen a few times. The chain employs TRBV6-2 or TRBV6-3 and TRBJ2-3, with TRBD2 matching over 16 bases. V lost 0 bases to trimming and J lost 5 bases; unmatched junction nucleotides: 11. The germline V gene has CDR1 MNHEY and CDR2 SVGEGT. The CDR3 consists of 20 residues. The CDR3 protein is CASSYSTPGTSGRAKDTQYF. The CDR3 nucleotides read TGTGCCAGCAGTTACTCGACTCCAGGGACTAGCGGGAGGGCCAAAGATACGCAGTATTTT.

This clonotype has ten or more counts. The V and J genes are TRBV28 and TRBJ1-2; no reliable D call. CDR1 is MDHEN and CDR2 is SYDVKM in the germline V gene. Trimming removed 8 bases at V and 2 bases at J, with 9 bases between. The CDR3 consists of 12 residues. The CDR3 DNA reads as TGTGCCAGCGTAGCCGGGAACTATGGCTACACCTTC. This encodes CASVAGNYGYTF.